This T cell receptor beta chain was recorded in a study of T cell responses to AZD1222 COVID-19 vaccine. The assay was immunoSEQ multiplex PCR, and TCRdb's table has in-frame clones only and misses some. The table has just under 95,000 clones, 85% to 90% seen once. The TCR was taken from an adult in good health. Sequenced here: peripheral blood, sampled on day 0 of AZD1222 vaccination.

The CDR3, as DNA: TGTGCCAGCAGTGACCCCCGGGGGGCTTTCAATCAGCCCCAGCATTTT. This translates into CASSDPRGAFNQPQHF. The chain combines TRBV6-1 with TRBJ1-5, with D maybe TRBD1 (6 bases). The CDR3 is made up of 16 amino acids. Trimming took off 3 bases at V and 3 bases at J, with 15 bases between the two ends. The germline gives CDR1 MNHNS, CDR2 SASEGT.